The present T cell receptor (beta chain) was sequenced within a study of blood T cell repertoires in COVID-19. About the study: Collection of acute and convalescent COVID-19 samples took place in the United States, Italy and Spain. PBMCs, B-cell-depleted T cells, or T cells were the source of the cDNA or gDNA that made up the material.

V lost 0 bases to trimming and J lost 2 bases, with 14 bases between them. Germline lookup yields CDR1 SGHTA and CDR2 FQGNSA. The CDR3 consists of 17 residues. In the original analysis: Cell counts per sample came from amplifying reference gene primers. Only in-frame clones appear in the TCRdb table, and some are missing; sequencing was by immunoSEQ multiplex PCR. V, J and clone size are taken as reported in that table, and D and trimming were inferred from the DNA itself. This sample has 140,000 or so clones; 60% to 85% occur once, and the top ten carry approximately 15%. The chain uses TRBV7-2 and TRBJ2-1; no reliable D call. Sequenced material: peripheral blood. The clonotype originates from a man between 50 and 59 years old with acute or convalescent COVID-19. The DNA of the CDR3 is TGTGCCAGCAGCTTAGCTGGATCCGGGTCCGCCTACAATGAGCAGTTCTTC. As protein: CASSLAGSGSAYNEQFF.